This entry lists 2 T cell receptor beta chains sequenced from one sample in a study of PD-1 blockade in classical Hodgkin lymphoma. Described time point: cycle 4 day 1 (C4D1), after more than five weeks of nivolumab. Relapse after autologous stem cell transplantation occurred in every patient, and brentuximab vedotin exposure varied. The assay was immunoSEQ multiplex PCR, and TCRdb's table has in-frame clones only and misses some. The table shows 45,000 or so clones, with roughly 78% occurring only once. Here the sequenced sample was peripheral blood mononuclear cells (PBMCs), taken before the fourth cycle of nivolumab. Receptor source: a human donor with classical Hodgkin lymphoma.

The table lists this clone with a few counts. The chain uses TRBV7-9 and TRBJ1-2; no clear D gene. The CDR3 runs 12 residues. Between the trimmed V and J ends, which lost 1 base and 3 bases, there was a span of 3 bases. CDR1 and CDR2 from the germline V gene are SEHNR and FQNEAQ (reference sequence). CDR3 sequence (DNA): TGTGCCAGCAGCTTAGGATACTATGGCTACACCTTC. Protein: CASSLGYYGYTF.

The rearrangement joins TRBV7-3 to TRBJ2-1; D gene unclear. V shed 5 bases and J shed 7 bases, with 15 bases lying between them. The CDR3 is made up of 14 amino acids. In germline, CDR1 is SGHTA, CDR2 FQGTGA. The CDR3 DNA is TGTGCCAGCAGCCTCCAATCCGTGGGAAATGAGCAGTTCTTC. This gives the protein CASSLQSVGNEQFF.